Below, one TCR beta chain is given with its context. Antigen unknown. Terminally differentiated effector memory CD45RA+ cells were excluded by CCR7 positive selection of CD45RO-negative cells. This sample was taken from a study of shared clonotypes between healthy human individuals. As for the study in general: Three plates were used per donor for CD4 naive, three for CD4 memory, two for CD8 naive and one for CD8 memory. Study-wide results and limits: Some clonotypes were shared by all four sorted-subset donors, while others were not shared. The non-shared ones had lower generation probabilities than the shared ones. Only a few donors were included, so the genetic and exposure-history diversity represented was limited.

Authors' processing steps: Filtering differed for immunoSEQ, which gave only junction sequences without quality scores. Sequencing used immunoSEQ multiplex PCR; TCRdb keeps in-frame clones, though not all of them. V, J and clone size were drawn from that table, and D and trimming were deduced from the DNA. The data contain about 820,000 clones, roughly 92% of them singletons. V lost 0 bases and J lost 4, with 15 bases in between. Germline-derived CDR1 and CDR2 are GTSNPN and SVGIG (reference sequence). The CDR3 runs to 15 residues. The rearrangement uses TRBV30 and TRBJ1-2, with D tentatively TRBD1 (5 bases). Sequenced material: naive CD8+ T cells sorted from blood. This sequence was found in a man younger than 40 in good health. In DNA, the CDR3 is TGTGCCTGGAGTGTTGGGGTTGGGGCAGCCTATGGCTACACCTTC. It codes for CAWSVGVGAAYGYTF.